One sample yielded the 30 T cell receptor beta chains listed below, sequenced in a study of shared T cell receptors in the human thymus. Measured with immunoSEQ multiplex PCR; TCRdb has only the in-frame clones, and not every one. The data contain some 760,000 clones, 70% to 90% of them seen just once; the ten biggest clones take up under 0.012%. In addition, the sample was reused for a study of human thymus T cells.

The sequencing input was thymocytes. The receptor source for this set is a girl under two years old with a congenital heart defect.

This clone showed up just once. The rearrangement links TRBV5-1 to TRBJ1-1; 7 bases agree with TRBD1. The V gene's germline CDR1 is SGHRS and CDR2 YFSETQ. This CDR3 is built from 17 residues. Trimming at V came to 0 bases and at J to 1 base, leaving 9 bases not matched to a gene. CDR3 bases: TGCGCCAGCAGCTTGGTCAGGGGGAGAGGGGCGAACACTGAAGCTTTCTTT. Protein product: CASSLVRGRGANTEAFF.

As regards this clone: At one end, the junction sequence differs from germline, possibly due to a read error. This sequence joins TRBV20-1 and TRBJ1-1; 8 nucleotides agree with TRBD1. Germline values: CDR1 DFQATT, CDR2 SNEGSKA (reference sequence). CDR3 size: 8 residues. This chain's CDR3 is CSASGTGF. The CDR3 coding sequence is TGCAGTGCTAGTGGGACAGGCTTT.

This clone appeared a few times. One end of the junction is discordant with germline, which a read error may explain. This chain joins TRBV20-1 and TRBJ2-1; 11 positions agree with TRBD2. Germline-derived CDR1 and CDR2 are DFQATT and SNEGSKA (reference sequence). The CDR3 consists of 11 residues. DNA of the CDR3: TGCAGTGCCATACCGGGACTAGCGGCAATCTTC. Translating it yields CSAIPGLAAIF.

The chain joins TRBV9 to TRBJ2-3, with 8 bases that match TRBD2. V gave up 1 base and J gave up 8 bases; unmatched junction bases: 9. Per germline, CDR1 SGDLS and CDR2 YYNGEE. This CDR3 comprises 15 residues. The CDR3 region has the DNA TGTGCCAGCAGCGTATTTAGAGGGGCGGGAGGTACGCAGTATTTT. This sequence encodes CASSVFRGAGGTQYF. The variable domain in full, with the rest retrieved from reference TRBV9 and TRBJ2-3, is DSGVTQTPKHLITATGQRVTLRCSPRSGDLSVYWYQQSLDQGLQFLIQYYNGEERAKGNILERFSAQQFPDLHSELNLSSLELGDSALYFCASSVFRGAGGTQYFGPGTRLTVL.

The CDR3 DNA reads as TGTGCCAGCAGACCCACAGGGCCCTTCGGCGGAATAATTGAAAAACTGTTTTTT. Residues: CASRPTGPFGGIIEKLFF. The V and J genes are TRBV27 and TRBJ1-4, with a possible D match to TRBD1 (6 bases). V was pared by 6 bases and J by 7 bases, with 27 bases between. The CDR3 is made up of 18 amino acids. CDR1 MNHEY and CDR2 SMNVEV come from the germline V gene (reference sequence).

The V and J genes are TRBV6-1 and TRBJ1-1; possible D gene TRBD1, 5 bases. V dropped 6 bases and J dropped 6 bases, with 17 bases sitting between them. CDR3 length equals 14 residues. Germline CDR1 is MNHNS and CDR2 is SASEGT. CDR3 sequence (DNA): TGTGCCAGCAGAGAAACAGGTGGGATCCCTGAAGCTTTCTTT. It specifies CASRETGGIPEAFF.

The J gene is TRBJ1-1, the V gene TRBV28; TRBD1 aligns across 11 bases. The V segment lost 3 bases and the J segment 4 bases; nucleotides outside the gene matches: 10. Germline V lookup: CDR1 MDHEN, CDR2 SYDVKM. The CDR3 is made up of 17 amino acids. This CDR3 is CASSFGTGGSVGTEAFF. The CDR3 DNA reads TGTGCCAGCAGTTTCGGGACAGGGGGTTCTGTGGGCACTGAAGCTTTCTTT.

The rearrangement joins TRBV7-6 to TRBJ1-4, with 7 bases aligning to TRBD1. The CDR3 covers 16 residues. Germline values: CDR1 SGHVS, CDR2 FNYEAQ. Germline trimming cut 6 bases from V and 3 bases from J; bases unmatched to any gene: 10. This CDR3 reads CASSYLPGQPNEKLFF. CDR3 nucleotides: TGTGCCAGCAGTTACCTACCGGGACAGCCTAATGAAAAACTGTTTTTT.

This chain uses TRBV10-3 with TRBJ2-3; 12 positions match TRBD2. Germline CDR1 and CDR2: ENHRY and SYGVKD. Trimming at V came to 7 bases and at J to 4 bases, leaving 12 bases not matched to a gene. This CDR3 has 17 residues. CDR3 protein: CAITGFRLAGVSDTQYF. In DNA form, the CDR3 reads TGTGCCATCACTGGGTTCAGACTAGCGGGGGTTTCAGATACGCAGTATTTT.

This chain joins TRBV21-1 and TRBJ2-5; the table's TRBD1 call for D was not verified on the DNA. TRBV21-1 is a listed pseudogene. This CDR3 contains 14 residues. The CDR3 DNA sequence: TGTGCCGGCGGAGGGGACAGATTGGCGAAGACCCAGTACTTC. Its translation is CAGGGDRLAKTQYF.

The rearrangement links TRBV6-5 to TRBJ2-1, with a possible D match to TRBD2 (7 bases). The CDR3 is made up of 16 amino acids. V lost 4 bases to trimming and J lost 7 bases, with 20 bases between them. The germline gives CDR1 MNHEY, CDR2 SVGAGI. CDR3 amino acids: CASSSPTGRGWNEQFF. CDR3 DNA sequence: TGTGCCAGCAGTTCCCCGACGGGGAGGGGGTGGAATGAGCAGTTCTTC.

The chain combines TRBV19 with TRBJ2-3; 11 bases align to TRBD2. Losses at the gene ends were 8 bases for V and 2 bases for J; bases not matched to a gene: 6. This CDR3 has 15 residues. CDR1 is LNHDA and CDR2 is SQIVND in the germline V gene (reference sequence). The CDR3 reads CASRPSGGLTDTQYF. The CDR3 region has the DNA TGTGCCAGTCGACCTAGCGGGGGGCTCACAGATACGCAGTATTTT.

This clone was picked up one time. The CDR3 bases are TGTGCCAGCATTATGGACAGGGATCAGCCCCAGCATTTT. The encoded protein is CASIMDRDQPQHF. The chain combines TRBV2 with TRBJ1-5; TRBD1 matches at 8 bases. The germline V gene encodes CDR1 SNHLY and CDR2 FYNNEI. Trimming removed 7 bases from V and 5 bases from J; junction bases left unmatched: 4. The CDR3 has 13 amino acids.

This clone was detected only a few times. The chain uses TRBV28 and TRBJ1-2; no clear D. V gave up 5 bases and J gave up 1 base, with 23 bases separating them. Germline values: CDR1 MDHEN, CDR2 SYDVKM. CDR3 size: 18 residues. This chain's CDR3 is CASSLPDREENRNYGYTF. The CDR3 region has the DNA TGTGCCAGCAGTCTACCCGATCGGGAGGAAAATCGTAACTATGGCTACACCTTC.

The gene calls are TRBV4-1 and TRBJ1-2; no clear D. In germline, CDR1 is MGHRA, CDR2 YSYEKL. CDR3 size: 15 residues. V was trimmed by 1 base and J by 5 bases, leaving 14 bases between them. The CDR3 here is CASSQVAGLYYGYTF. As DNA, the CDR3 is TGCGCCAGCAGCCAAGTGGCAGGCCTATATTATGGCTACACCTTC.

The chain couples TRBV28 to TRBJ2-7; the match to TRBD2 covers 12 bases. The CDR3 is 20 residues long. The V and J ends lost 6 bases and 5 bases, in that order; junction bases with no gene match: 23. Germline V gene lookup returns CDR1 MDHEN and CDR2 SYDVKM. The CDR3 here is CASSHHPIGLAGGPMNEQYF. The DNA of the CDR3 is TGTGCCAGCAGCCACCACCCTATCGGTCTAGCGGGGGGGCCAATGAACGAGCAGTACTTC.

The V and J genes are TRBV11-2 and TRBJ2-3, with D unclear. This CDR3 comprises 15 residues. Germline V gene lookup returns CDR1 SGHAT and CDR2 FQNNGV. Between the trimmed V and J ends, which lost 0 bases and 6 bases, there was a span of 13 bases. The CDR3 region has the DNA TGTGCCAGCAGCTTAGATAGGCTAGTGCACGATACGCAGTATTTT. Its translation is CASSLDRLVHDTQYF.

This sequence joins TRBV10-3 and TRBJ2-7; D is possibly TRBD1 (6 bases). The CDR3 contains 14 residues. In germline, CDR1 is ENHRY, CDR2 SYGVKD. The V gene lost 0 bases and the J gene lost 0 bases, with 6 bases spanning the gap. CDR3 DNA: TGTGCCATCAGTGAGTCGGACAGCTCCTACGAGCAGTACTTC. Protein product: CAISESDSSYEQYF.

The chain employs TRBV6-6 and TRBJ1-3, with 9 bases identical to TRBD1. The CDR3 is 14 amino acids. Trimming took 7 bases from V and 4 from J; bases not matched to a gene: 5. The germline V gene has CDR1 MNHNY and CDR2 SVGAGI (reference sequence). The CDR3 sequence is CASKGQGLGNTIYF. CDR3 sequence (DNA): TGTGCCAGCAAAGGACAGGGGTTAGGAAACACCATATATTTT.

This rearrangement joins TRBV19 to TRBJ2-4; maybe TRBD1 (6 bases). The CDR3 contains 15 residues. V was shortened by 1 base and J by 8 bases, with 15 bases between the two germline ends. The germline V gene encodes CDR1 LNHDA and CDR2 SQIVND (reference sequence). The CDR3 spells CASSIGWGHIDIQYF. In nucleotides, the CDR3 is TGTGCCAGTAGTATAGGATGGGGACATATCGACATTCAGTACTTC.

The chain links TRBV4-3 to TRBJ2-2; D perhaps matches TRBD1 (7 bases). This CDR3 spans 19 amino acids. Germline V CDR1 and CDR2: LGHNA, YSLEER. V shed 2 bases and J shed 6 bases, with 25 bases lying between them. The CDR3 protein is CASSQRSPLQGPGAGELFF. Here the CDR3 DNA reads TGCGCCAGCAGCCAAAGATCCCCTCTACAGGGGCCGGGGGCCGGGGAGCTGTTTTTT.

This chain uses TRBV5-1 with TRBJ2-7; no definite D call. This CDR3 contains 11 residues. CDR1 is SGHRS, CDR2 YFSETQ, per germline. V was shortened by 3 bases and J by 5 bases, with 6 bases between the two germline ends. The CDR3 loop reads CASSSSDEQYF. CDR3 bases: TGCGCCAGCAGCTCATCGGACGAGCAGTACTTC.

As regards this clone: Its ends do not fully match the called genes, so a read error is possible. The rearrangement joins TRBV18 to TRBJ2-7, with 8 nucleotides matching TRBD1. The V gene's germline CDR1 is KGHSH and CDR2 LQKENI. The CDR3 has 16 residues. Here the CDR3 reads CASSPDRVGGSHEQYF. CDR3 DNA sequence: TGTGCCAGCTCACCGGACAGGGTTGGTGGCTCCCACGAGCAGTACTTC. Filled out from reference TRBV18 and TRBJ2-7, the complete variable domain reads NAGVMQNPRHLVRRRGQEARLRCSPMKGHSHVYWYRQLPEEGLKFMVYLQKENIIDESGMPKERFSAEFPKEGPSILRIQQVVRGDSAAYFCASSPDRVGGSHEQYFGPGTRLTVT.

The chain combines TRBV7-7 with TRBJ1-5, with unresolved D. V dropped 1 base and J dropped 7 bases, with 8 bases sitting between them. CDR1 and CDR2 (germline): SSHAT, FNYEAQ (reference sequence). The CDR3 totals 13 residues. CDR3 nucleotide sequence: TGTGCCAGCAGCTTAGTTCCGGGGCAGCCCCAGCATTTT. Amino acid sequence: CASSLVPGQPQHF.

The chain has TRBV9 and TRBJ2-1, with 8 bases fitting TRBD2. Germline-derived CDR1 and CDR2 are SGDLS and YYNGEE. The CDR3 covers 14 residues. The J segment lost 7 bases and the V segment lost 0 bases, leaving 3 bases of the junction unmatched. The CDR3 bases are TGTGCCAGCAGCGTAGCTACGGGAGGGAATGAGCAGTTCTTC. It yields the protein CASSVATGGNEQFF.

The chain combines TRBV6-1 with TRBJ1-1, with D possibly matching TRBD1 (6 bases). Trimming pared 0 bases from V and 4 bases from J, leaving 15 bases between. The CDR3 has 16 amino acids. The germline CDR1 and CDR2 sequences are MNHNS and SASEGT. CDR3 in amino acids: CASSEAPQGPSTEAFF. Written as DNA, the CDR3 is TGTGCCAGCAGTGAAGCGCCACAGGGTCCAAGCACTGAAGCTTTCTTT.

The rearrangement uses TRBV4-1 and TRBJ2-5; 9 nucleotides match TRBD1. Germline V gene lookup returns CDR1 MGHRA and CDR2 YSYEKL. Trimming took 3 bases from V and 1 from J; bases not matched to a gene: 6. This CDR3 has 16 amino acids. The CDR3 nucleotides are TGCGCCAGCAGCCAGGCCGGGACAGGGACCCAAGAGACCCAGTACTTC. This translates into CASSQAGTGTQETQYF.

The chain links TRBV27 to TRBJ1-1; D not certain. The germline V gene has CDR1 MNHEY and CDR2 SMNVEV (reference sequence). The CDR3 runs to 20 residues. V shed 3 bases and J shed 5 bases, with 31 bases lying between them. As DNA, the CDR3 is TGTGCCAGCAGTTTGCTTGCTAACTACCCAGAGTCCAAGAGTGGGACTGAAGCTTTCTTT. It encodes CASSLLANYPESKSGTEAFF.

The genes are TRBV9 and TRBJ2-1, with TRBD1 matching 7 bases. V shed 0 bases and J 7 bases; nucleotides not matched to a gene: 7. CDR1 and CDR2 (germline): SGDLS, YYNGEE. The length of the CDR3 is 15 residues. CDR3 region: CASSVEGARGNEQFF. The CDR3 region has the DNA TGTGCCAGCAGCGTAGAGGGGGCGAGGGGGAATGAGCAGTTCTTC.

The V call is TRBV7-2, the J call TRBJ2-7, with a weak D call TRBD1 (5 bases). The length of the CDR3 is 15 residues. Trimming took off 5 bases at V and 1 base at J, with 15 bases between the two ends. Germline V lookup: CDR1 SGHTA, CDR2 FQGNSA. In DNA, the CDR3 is TGTGCCAGCAGCCACGCAGGGATGCCTTCCTACGAGCAGTACTTC. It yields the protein CASSHAGMPSYEQYF.